Sequencing of this T cell receptor beta chain was carried out in a study of shared clonotypes between healthy human individuals. Replicate PCRs run on unsorted PBMC used roughly 320 ng DNA, which was about 30,000 T cell genomes. Only in-frame clones appear in the TCRdb table, and some are missing; sequencing was by immunoSEQ multiplex PCR. The data show some 490,000 clones, with 78% seen just once and around 12% held by the top ten. There are 16 residues in the CDR3. The J segment lost 6 bases and the V segment lost 0 bases, leaving 8 bases of the junction unmatched. Germline V gene lookup returns CDR1 SGHRS and CDR2 YFSETQ. Findings of the study overall: Specimens sampled were limited to blood, with tissue repertoires likely differing. Donor scarcity curtailed the genetic and exposure-history diversity represented herein.

The sample holds many counts of this clone. What it binds is unknown. The sample was PBMCs. The rearrangement uses TRBV5-1 and TRBJ2-3, with 9 nucleotides matching TRBD2. This clonotype originated in a woman between 35 and 50 years old in good health. Some clones in this sample may be carry-over from other donors' samples. CDR3 DNA sequence: TGCGCCAGCAGCTTGGAACGTAGCGGGAGAGGGGATACGCAGTATTTT. This codes for CASSLERSGRGDTQYF.